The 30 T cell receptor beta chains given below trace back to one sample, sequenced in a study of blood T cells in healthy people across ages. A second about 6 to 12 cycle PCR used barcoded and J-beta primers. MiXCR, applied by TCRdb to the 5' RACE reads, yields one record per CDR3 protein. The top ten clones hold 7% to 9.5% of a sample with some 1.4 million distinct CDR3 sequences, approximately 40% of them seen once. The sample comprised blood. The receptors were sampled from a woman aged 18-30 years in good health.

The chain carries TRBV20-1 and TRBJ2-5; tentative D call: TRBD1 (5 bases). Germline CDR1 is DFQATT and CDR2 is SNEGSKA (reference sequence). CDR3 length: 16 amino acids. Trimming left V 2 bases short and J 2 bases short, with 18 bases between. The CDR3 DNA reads TGCAGTGCTAGAAAGTCGAGACAGCGAGTTCAAGAGACCCAGTACTTC. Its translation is CSARKSRQRVQETQYF.

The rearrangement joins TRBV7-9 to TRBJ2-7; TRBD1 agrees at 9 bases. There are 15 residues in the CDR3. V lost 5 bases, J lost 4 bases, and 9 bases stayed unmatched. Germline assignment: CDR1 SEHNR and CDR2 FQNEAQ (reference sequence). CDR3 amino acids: CASSPRDRVAYEQYF. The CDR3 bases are TGTGCCAGCAGCCCCCGGGACAGGGTGGCGTACGAGCAGTACTTC.

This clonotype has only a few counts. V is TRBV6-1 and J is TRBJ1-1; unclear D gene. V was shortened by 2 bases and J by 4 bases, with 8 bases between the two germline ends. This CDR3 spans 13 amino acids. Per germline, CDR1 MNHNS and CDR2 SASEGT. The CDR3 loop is CASSELGGTEAFF. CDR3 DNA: TGTGCCAGCAGTGAATTGGGAGGCACTGAAGCTTTCTTT.

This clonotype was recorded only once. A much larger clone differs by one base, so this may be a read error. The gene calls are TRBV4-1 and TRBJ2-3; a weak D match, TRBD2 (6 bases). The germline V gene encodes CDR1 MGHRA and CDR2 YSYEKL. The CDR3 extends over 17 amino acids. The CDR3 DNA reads TGCGCCAGCAGCCAAGATGGGGGTGGAGGGAACACAGGTACGCAGTATTTT. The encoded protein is CASSQDGGGGNTGTQYF.

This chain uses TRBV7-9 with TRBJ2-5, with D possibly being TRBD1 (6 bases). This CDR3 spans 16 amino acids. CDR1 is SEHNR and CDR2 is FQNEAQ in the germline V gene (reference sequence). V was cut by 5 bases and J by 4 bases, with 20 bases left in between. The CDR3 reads CASSRGQGSLGETQYF. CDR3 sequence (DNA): TGTGCCAGCAGCCGGGGTCAGGGGTCGTTAGGAGAGACCCAGTACTTC.

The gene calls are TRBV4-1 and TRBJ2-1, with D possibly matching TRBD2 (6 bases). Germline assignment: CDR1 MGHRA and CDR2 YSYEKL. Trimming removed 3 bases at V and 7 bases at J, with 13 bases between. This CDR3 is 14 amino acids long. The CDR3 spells CASSHQTSQNEQFF. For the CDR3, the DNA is TGCGCCAGCAGCCACCAGACTAGTCAGAATGAGCAGTTCTTC.

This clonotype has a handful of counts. This CDR3 is CASSQEGGGNNEQFF. The CDR3 coding sequence is TGTGCCAGCAGCCAAGAAGGAGGGGGCAACAATGAGCAGTTCTTC. The genes are TRBV3-1 and TRBJ2-1; the D gene is possibly TRBD1 (7 bases). Germline-derived CDR1 and CDR2 are LGHDT and YNNKEL (reference sequence). Trimming shortened V by 0 bases and J by 5 bases, and 11 bases separated the two germline ends. The CDR3 is made up of 15 amino acids.

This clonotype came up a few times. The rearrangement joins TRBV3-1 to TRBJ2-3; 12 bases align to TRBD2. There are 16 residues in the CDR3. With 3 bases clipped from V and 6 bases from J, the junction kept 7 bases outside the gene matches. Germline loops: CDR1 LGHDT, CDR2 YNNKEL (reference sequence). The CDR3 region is CASSHTSGGPSDTQYF. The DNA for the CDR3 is TGTGCCAGCAGCCATACTAGCGGGGGGCCCTCGGATACGCAGTATTTT.

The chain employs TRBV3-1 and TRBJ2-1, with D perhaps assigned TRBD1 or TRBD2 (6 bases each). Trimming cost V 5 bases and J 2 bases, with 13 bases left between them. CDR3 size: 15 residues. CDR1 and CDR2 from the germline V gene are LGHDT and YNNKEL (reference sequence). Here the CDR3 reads CASSYYGGTYNEQFF. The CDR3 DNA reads TGTGCCAGCAGCTACTACGGGGGCACCTACAATGAGCAGTTCTTC.

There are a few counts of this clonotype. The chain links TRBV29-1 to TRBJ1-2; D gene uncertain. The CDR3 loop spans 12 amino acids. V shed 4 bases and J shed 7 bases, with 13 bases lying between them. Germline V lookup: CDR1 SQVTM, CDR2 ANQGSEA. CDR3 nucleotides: TGCAGCGTTGGGACTACGACTGGTGGCTACACCTTC. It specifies CSVGTTTGGYTF.

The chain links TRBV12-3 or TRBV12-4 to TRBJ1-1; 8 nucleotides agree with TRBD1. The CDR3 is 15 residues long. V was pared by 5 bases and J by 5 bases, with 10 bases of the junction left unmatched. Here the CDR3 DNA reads TGTGCCAGCAGTACCACGACAGGGGTTAGTACTGAAGCTTTCTTT. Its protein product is CASSTTTGVSTEAFF.

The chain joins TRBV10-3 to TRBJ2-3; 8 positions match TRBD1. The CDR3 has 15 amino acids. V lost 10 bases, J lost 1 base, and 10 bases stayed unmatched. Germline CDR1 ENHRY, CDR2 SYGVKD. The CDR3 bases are TGTGCCACTCAAAGAGGACAGGGCGGCACAGATACGCAGTATTTT. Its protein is CATQRGQGGTDTQYF.

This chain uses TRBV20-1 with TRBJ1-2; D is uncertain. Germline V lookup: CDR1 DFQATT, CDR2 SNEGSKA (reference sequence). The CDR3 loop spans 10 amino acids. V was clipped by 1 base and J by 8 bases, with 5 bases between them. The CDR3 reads CSARARGYTF. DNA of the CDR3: TGCAGTGCTAGAGCCAGAGGCTACACCTTC.

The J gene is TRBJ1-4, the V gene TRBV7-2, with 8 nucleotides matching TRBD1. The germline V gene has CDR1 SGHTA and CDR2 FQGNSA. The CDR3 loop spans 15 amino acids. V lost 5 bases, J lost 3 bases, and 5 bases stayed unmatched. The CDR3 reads CASSPGGKANEKLFF. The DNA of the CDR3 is TGTGCCAGCAGCCCAGGGGGCAAAGCTAATGAAAAACTGTTTTTT. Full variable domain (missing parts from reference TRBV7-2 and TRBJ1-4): GAGVSQSPSNKVTEKGKDVELRCDPISGHTALYWYRQSLGQGLEFLIYFQGNSAPDKSGLPSDRFSAERTGGSVSTLTIQRTQQEDSAVYLCASSPGGKANEKLFFGSGTQLSVL.

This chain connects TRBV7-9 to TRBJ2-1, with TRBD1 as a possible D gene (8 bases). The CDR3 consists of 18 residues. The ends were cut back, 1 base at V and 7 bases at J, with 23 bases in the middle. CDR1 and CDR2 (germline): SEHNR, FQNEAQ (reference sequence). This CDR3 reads CASSLVVLLQGGNNEQFF. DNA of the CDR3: TGTGCCAGCAGCTTAGTAGTGCTGTTACAGGGGGGGAATAATGAGCAGTTCTTC. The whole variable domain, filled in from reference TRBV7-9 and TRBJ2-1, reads DTGVSQNPRHKITKRGQNVTFRCDPISEHNRLYWYRQTLGQGPEFLTYFQNEAQLEKSRLLSDRFSAERPKGSFSTLEIQRTEQGDSAMYLCASSLVVLLQGGNNEQFFGPGTRLTVL.

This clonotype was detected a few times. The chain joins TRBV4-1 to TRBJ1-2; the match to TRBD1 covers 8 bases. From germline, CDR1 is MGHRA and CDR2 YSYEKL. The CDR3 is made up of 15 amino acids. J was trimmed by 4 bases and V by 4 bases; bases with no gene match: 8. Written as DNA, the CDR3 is TGCGCCAGCAGCCCCGGGGGACAGGTGATCTATGGCTACACCTTC. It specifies CASSPGGQVIYGYTF.

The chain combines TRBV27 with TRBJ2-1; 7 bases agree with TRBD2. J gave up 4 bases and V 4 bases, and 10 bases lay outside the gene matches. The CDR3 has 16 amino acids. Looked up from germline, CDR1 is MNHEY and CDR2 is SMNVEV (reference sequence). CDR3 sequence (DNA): TGTGCCAGCAGTTCCGACGGGGGGACTCCGTACAATGAGCAGTTCTTC. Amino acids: CASSSDGGTPYNEQFF.

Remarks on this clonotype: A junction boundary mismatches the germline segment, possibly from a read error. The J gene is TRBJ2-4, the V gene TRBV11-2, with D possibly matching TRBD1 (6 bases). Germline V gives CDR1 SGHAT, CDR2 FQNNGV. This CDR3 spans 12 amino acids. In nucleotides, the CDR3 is TGTGCCAACAGCTTACAGGGAAACATTCAGTACTTC. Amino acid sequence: CANSLQGNIQYF.

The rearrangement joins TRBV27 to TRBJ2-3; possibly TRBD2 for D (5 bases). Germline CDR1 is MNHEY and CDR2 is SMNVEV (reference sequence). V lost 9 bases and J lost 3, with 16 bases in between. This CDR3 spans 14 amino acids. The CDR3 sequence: CASNRASQTDTQYF. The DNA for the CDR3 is TGTGCCAGTAATAGGGCTAGCCAGACAGATACGCAGTATTTT.

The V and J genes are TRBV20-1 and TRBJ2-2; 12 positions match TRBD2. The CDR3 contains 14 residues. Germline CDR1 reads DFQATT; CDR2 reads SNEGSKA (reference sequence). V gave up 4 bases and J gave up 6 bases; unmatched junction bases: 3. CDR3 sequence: CSATSGGAPGELFF. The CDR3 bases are TGCAGTGCTACTAGCGGGGGGGCTCCCGGGGAGCTGTTTTTT.

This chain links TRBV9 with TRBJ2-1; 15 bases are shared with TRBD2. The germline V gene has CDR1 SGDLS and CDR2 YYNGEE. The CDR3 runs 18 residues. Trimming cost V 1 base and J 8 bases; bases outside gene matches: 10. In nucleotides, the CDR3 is TGTGCCAGCAGCGTATCAGGACTAGCGGGAGGGCCCGGGGATGAGCAGTTCTTC. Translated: CASSVSGLAGGPGDEQFF.

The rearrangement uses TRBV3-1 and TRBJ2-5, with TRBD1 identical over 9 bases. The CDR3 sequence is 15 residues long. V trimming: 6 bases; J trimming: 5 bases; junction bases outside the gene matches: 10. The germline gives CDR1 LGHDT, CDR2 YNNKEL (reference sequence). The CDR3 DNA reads TGTGCCAGCAGACGGACAGGGGCCTCAAGGGAGACCCAGTACTTC. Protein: CASRRTGASRETQYF.

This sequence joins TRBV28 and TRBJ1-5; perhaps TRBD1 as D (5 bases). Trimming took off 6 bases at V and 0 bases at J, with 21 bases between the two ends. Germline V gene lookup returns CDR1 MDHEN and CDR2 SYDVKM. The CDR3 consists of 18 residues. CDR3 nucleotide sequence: TGTGCCAGCAGCCCGTTTGGGGCCCACCTCTATAGCAATCAGCCCCAGCATTTT. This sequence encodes CASSPFGAHLYSNQPQHF.

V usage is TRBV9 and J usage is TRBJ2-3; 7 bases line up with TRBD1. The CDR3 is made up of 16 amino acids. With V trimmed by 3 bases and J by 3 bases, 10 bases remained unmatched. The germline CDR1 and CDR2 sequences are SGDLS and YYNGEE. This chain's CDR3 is CASSARQGMGTDTQYF. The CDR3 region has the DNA TGTGCCAGCAGCGCGAGACAGGGCATGGGAACAGATACGCAGTATTTT.

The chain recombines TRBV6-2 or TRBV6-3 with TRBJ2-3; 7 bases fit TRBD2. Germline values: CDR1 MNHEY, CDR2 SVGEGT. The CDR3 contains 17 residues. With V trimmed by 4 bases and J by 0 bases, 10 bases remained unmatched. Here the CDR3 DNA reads TGTGCCAGCAGTTGGCTAGCGGAGGACCCTAGCACAGATACGCAGTATTTT. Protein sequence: CASSWLAEDPSTDTQYF.

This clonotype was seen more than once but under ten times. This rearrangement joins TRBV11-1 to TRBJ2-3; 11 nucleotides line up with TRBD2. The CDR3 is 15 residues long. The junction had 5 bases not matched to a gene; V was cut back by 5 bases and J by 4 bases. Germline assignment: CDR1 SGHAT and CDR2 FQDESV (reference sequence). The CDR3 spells CASSPGLADADTQYF. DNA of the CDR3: TGTGCCAGCAGCCCGGGACTAGCGGATGCAGATACGCAGTATTTT.

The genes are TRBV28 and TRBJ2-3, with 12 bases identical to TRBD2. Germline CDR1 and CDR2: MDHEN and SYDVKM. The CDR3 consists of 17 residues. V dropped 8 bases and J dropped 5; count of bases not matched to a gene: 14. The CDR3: CASPSPLAGGQVDTQYF. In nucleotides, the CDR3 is TGTGCCAGCCCCTCTCCCCTAGCGGGGGGGCAAGTAGATACGCAGTATTTT.

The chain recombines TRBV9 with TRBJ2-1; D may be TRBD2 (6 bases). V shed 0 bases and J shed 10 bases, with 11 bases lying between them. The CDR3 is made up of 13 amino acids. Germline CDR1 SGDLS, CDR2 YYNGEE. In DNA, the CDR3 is TGTGCCAGCAGCGTAGGAGGGGAGGTCGAGCAGTTCTTC. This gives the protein CASSVGGEVEQFF.

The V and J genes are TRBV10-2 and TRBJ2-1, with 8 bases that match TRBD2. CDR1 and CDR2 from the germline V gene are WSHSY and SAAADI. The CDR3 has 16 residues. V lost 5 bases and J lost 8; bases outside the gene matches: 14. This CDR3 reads CASSLPGAGESHEQFF. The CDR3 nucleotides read TGCGCCAGCAGTCTCCCGGGAGCGGGAGAATCCCATGAGCAGTTCTTC.

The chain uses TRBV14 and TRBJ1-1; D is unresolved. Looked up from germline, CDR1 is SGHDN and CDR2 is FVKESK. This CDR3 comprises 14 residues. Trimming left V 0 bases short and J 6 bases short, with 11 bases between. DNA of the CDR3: TGTGCCAGCAGCCAAGACTGGTGGGGAGCTGAAGCTTTCTTT. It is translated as CASSQDWWGAEAFF.